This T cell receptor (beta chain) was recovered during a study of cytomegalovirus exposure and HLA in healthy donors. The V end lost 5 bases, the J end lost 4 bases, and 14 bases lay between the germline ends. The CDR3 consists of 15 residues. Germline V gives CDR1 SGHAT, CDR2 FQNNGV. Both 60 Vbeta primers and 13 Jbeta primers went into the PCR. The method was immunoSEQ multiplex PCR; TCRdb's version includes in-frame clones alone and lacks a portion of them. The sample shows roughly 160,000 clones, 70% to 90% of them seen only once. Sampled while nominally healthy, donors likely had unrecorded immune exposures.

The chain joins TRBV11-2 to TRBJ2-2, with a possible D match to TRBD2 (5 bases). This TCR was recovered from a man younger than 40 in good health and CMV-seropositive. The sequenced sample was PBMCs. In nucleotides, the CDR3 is TGTGCCAGCAGCCCTAGCCCGGTAATCACCGGGGAGCTGTTTTTT. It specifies CASSPSPVITGELFF.